Below, 13 T cell receptor beta chains from the same sample are listed, as sequenced in a study of shared clonotypes between healthy human individuals. Sequenced by immunoSEQ multiplex PCR; TCRdb stores in-frame clones only, minus some. The data contain 2,500,000 or so clones, 80% to 95% of them singletons. The sequenced sample was naive CD4+ T cells from PBMCs. The subset here: CD45RA+ positively selected. These TCRs come from a man aged 18 to 30 in good health. Some clones in this sample may be carry-over from other donors' samples.

The chain has TRBV5-4 and TRBJ1-4; a weak D match, TRBD1 (5 bases). Germline-derived CDR1 and CDR2 are SGHNT and YYREEE (reference sequence). Trimming took off 0 bases at V and 2 bases at J, with 14 bases between the two ends. The CDR3 totals 17 residues. CDR3 in DNA: TGTGCCAGCAGCTTGGCGATAGGGGCGGGGACTAATGAAAAACTGTTTTTT. This codes for CASSLAIGAGTNEKLFF. The full variable domain, its missing parts supplied by reference TRBV5-4 and TRBJ1-4, is ETGVTQSPTHLIKTRGQQVTLRCSSQSGHNTVSWYQQALGQGPQFIFQYYREEENGRGNFPPRFSGLQFPNYSSELNVNALELDDSALYLCASSLAIGAGTNEKLFFGSGTQLSVL.

In this sample, this clone turned up a few times. The rearrangement links TRBV28 to TRBJ1-5, with D perhaps TRBD1 (6 bases). The germline V and J ends were trimmed by 2 bases and 9 bases, with 11 bases remaining between them. The CDR3 sequence is 13 residues long. Germline values: CDR1 MDHEN, CDR2 SYDVKM. DNA for the CDR3: TGTGCCAGCAGTTTAAGGGGGTTCCTGCCCCAGCATTTT. Amino acid sequence: CASSLRGFLPQHF.

The V gene is TRBV6-6, the J gene TRBJ1-4; D is undetermined. This CDR3 has 15 amino acids. Per the germline V gene, CDR1 is MNHNY and CDR2 is SVGAGI (reference sequence). Trimming cost V 5 bases and J 0 bases, with 10 bases left between them. The CDR3 region is CASSLQTATNEKLFF. DNA of the CDR3: TGTGCCAGCAGTCTTCAGACTGCAACTAATGAAAAACTGTTTTTT.

This sequence joins TRBV19 and TRBJ1-5, with D perhaps matching TRBD1 (6 bases). Deletions cut 5 bases from V and 0 bases from J, with 11 bases between. This CDR3 contains 15 residues. Germline CDR1 and CDR2: LNHDA and SQIVND (reference sequence). The CDR3 region is CASSSGHYSNQPQHF. CDR3 nucleotides: TGTGCCAGTAGTTCGGGACACTATAGCAATCAGCCCCAGCATTTT.

V gene TRBV10-3 combines with J gene TRBJ2-7; D is unclear. V was shortened by 7 bases and J by 5 bases, with 15 bases between the two germline ends. Germline CDR1 is ENHRY and CDR2 is SYGVKD. The CDR3 runs 13 residues. Written as DNA, the CDR3 is TGTGCCATCACAAACCTCCTGCGCGACGAGCAGTACTTC. The encoded protein is CAITNLLRDEQYF.

The chain couples TRBV11-1 to TRBJ2-7; the D is unclear. V was trimmed by 1 base and J by 2 bases, leaving 12 bases between them. Germline V lookup: CDR1 SGHAT, CDR2 FQDESV (reference sequence). This CDR3 is built from 15 residues. The CDR3 DNA reads TGTGCCAGCAGCTTAGTTCCGGCCAGCACCTACGAGCAGTACTTC. It is translated as CASSLVPASTYEQYF.

This chain connects TRBV28 to TRBJ2-1, with 10 bases identical to TRBD2. This CDR3 spans 11 amino acids. V lost 10 bases and J lost 12; bases outside the gene matches: 6. Germline V lookup: CDR1 MDHEN, CDR2 SYDVKM. CDR3 sequence reads: CATQREGRQFF. CDR3 nucleotide sequence: TGTGCCACCCAGCGGGAGGGCAGGCAGTTCTTC.

The V gene is TRBV14, the J gene TRBJ2-7; the match to TRBD2 covers 7 bases. Per the germline V gene, CDR1 is SGHDN and CDR2 is FVKESK. This CDR3 has 15 amino acids. The V and J ends lost 0 bases and 3 bases, in that order; junction bases with no gene match: 5. The CDR3 nucleotides are TGTGCCAGCAGCCAAGAACGCGGGAGTGACTACGAGCAGTACTTC. Its translation: CASSQERGSDYEQYF.

The rearrangement uses TRBV4-2 and TRBJ1-2; no reliable D call. Germline V gene lookup returns CDR1 LGHNA and CDR2 YNFKEQ. V lost 0 bases to trimming and J lost 10 bases, with 18 bases between them. This CDR3 is built from 15 residues. The CDR3 DNA follows: TGTGCCAGCAGCCAAGAAATTTTAGGGTTATTATCCTACACCTTC. This sequence encodes CASSQEILGLLSYTF.

The V call is TRBV7-3, the J call TRBJ2-3, with 8 nucleotides matching TRBD2. Losses at the gene ends were 5 bases for V and 5 bases for J; bases not matched to a gene: 12. The CDR3 is made up of 16 amino acids. Germline-derived CDR1 and CDR2 are SGHTA and FQGTGA. CDR3 in DNA: TGTGCCAGCAGCGTCCAACTAGCGGAGGGGGTAGATACGCAGTATTTT. Protein sequence: CASSVQLAEGVDTQYF.

The chain uses TRBV28 and TRBJ1-5, with D possibly TRBD1 on 6 matching bases. The CDR3 sequence is 17 residues long. Germline V gene lookup returns CDR1 MDHEN and CDR2 SYDVKM. Trimming pared 6 bases from V and 4 bases from J, leaving 22 bases between. CDR3: CASSQSEGGAWNQPQHF. In DNA form, the CDR3 reads TGTGCCAGCAGCCAGTCGGAGGGGGGAGCGTGGAATCAGCCCCAGCATTTT.

The CDR3 region has the DNA TGTGCCAGCAGTTACCATGGAAGGGTCTCTGGAAACACCATATATTTT. Protein sequence: CASSYHGRVSGNTIYF. J is TRBJ1-3 and V is TRBV6-6, with D hard to call. Germline V gene data show CDR1 as MNHNY and CDR2 as SVGAGI (reference sequence). The CDR3 is 16 residues long. Trimming cost V 2 bases and J 0 bases, with 11 bases left between them.

The rearrangement uses TRBV5-8 and TRBJ1-2; D not certain. The CDR3 extends over 13 amino acids. Germline CDR1 SGHTS, CDR2 YDEGEE. Trimming removed 1 base from V and 2 bases from J, with 6 bases in between. For the CDR3, the DNA is TGTGCCAGCAGCTTGACAGCGAACTATGGCTACACCTTC. It translates to CASSLTANYGYTF. The whole variable domain, remainder taken from reference TRBV5-8 and TRBJ1-2, is EAGVTQSPTHLIKTRGQQATLRCSPISGHTSVYWYQQALGLGLQFLLWYDEGEERNRGNFPPRFSGRQFPNYSSELNVNALELEDSALYLCASSLTANYGYTFGSGTRLTVV.